The rows below give T cell receptor beta chains drawn from one sample of a study of blood T cell repertoires in COVID-19. The table came from immunoSEQ multiplex PCR; TCRdb's copy has only in-frame clones and leaves some out. The sample shows 100,000 to 150,000 clones, around four fifths of them seen only once. The material sequenced was peripheral blood. The receptors shown here come from an elderly man with active or convalescent COVID-19. Both conserved end residues are part of each CDR3. D genes are given only for firm matches. A row's size may be missing; if present it is once, few, many or a size class.

>TRBV2|medium-sized|TRBJ1-1|NA|12
TGTGCCAGCAGGGAAAGTAGTTCTGAAGCTTTCTTT
CASRESSSEAFF
>TRBV5-1|once|TRBJ2-5|NA|13
TGCGCCAGCAGCAACCAGGGTGCGGAGACCCAGTACTTC
CASSNQGAETQYF
>TRBV6-5|NA|TRBJ2-4|NA|14
TGTGCCAGCAGCGGTGGGGGCGCGGAAAACATTCAGTACTTC
CASSGGGAENIQYF
>TRBV27|NA|TRBJ1-2|TRBD1|13
TGTGCCAGCAGAGTGACAGGGGGCGGTGGCTACACCTTC
CASRVTGGGGYTF
>TRBV10-3|NA|TRBJ2-2|NA|15
TGTGCCATCAGTGAGCCTATGGATGCGGCCGGGGAGCTGTTTTTT
CAISEPMDAAGELFF
>TRBV25-1|few|TRBJ1-1|NA|15
TGTGCCAGCAGTCCGAGCGGCAGCCCTGGGGCTGAAGCTTTCTTT
CASSPSGSPGAEAFF
>TRBV5-1|NA|TRBJ2-6|NA|17
TGCGCCAGCAGCGGCGGTCAGGGTAGCTCTGGGGCCAACGTCCTGACTTTC
CASSGGQGSSGANVLTF
>TRBV9|NA|TRBJ2-3|TRBD2|16
TGTGCCAGCAGCGGATCTACTAGCGGGAACACAGATACGCAGTATTTT
CASSGSTSGNTDTQYF
>TRBV6-4|NA|TRBJ2-3|TRBD2|16
TGTGCCAGCAGTGACTCGGGGCGGGGGAGCACAGATACGCAGTATTTT
CASSDSGRGSTDTQYF
>TRBV9|NA|TRBJ2-3|TRBD2|14
TGTGCCAGCAGCCAGGGACTAGCGGCGGATACGCAGTATTTT
CASSQGLAADTQYF
>TRBV5-1|NA|TRBJ1-2|TRBD1|15
TGCGCCAGCAGTTTCCAGGGGGCGGAGGACTATGGCTACACCTTC
CASSFQGAEDYGYTF
>TRBV19|few|TRBJ1-5|TRBD1|15
TGTGCCAGTAGTACCGGGACAGCTAGCAATCAGCCCCAGCATTTT
CASSTGTASNQPQHF
>TRBV7-3|NA|TRBJ1-2|TRBD1|15
TGTGCCAGCAGCTTAACCACCGGGACAGGGGGCGGCTACACCTTC
CASSLTTGTGGGYTF
>TRBV19|once|TRBJ1-4|TRBD1|15
TGTGCCAGTAGTGATTATACAGGGGGTAATGAAAAACTGTTTTTT
CASSDYTGGNEKLFF
>TRBV30|NA|TRBJ2-5|TRBD1|15
TGTGCCTGGAGTGTCGGGGACAGGGCGCGAGAGACCCAGTACTTC
CAWSVGDRARETQYF
>TRBV7-8|NA|TRBJ1-2|NA|13
TGTGCCAGCAGCTTAGGCACAGCTTATGGCTACACCTTC
CASSLGTAYGYTF
>TRBV20-1|NA|TRBJ2-3|NA|14
TGCAGTGCTAGTGAAGTAGCAGGCACAGATACGCAGTATTTT
CSASEVAGTDTQYF
>TRBV7-3|once|TRBJ2-7|NA|13
TGTGCCAGCAGCGAGGGCCTAACCGGCGAGCAGTACTTC
CASSEGLTGEQYF
>TRBV15|NA|TRBJ1-1|NA|13
TGTGCCACCAGCAGGAGGACAGAGGCTGAAGCTTTCTTT
CATSRRTEAEAFF
>TRBV5-6|NA|TRBJ1-2|TRBD1|18
TGTGCCAGGTTGTCTTCCGCCGGGACAGGGTCAGTCAACTATGGCTACACCTTC
CARLSSAGTGSVNYGYTF
>TRBV7-2|NA|TRBJ1-5|NA|14
TGTGCCAGCAGCTTACAGGGTCTAGAAGGGACCCAGCATTTT
CASSLQGLEGTQHF
>TRBV6-2/TRBV6-3|NA|TRBJ1-2|NA|16
TGTGCCAGCAGTTCATCTACTCGACGGGTTGCCTATGGCTACACCTTC
CASSSSTRRVAYGYTF
>TRBV6-5|NA|TRBJ1-2|NA|14
TGTGCCAGAACGGAGGAGGCCAACCAACGTGGCTACACCTTC
CARTEEANQRGYTF
>TRBV7-9|once|TRBJ2-3|TRBD2|14
TGTGCCAGCAGCTTTGATCGGGGGGCAGATACGCAGTATTTT
CASSFDRGADTQYF
>TRBV5-1|few|TRBJ1-6|NA|16
TGCGCCAGCAGCTTGGGGGAGAGCTCCTATAATTCACCCCTCCACTTT
CASSLGESSYNSPLHF
>TRBV7-2|NA|TRBJ1-2|NA|13
TGTGCCAGCAGCTTCCAACAGGGAGGGGGCTACACCTTC
CASSFQQGGGYTF
>TRBV19|NA|TRBJ2-5|TRBD1|15
TGTGCCAGTAGTAGACAGGGGGCGTTGGGAGAGACCCAGTACTTC
CASSRQGALGETQYF
>TRBV7-9|few|TRBJ1-1|TRBD1|15
TGTGCCAGCAGCCTTGTTACAGGGGGCCTTACTGAAGCTTTCTTT
CASSLVTGGLTEAFF
>TRBV9|NA|TRBJ1-5|NA|13
TGTGCCAGCAGCGTAGGAGAGAATCAGCCCCAGCATTTT
CASSVGENQPQHF
>TRBV6-5|NA|TRBJ2-5|TRBD2|15
TGTGCCAGCGGAGAGACTAGCGGATCCCAAGAGACCCAGTACTTC
CASGETSGSQETQYF
>TRBV7-2|few|TRBJ2-7|NA|13
TGTGCCAGCAGCTTAGAGGCAGGATACGAGCAGTACTTC
CASSLEAGYEQYF
>TRBV2|NA|TRBJ1-3|NA|16
TGTGCCAGCAGACGCGGACACGCCGCCTCTGGAAACACCATATATTTT
CASRRGHAASGNTIYF
>TRBV19|NA|TRBJ1-1|NA|15
TGTGCCAGTGATCGGTCGGGGATGGGAGGCACTGAAGCTTTCTTT
CASDRSGMGGTEAFF
>TRBV7-8|NA|TRBJ2-3|NA|16
TGTGCCAGCAGCTTAAGGCCGGGACTCCGCTCAGATACGCAGTATTTT
CASSLRPGLRSDTQYF
>TRBV3-1/TRBV3-2|NA|TRBJ1-2|NA|14
TGTGCCAGCAGCCAAGGTCACGCCAGTTATGGCTACACCTTC
CASSQGHASYGYTF
>TRBV6-5|NA|TRBJ2-5|TRBD2|15
TGTGCCAGCAGTAGTAGCGGGGGACCGCAAGAGACCCAGTACTTC
CASSSSGGPQETQYF
>TRBV19|NA|TRBJ1-1|NA|13
TGTGCCAGTAGTATATCCGGGAACACTGAAGCTTTCTTT
CASSISGNTEAFF
>TRBV2|NA|TRBJ2-3|TRBD1|14
TGTGCCAGCAGCTCACAGGGGTTAACAGATACGCAGTATTTT
CASSSQGLTDTQYF
>TRBV10-3|NA|TRBJ1-2|NA|15
TGTGCCATCAGTGAAGGACCGGGAACAAGCTACGGCTACACCTTC
CAISEGPGTSYGYTF
>TRBV5-1|NA|TRBJ1-4|TRBD1|15
TGCGCCAGCAGCTCGCTACAGGGGGTTGCGGAAAAACTGTTTTTT
CASSSLQGVAEKLFF
>TRBV18|NA|TRBJ2-6|TRBD1|17
TGTGCCAGCTCTCTGGGGACAGGTAACTCTGGGGCCAACGTCCTGACTTTC
CASSLGTGNSGANVLTF
>TRBV5-5|NA|TRBJ2-2|NA|17
TGTGCCAGCAGCCCGTACTCAGGGTGGGCGAACACCGGGGAGCTGTTTTTT
CASSPYSGWANTGELFF
>TRBV3-1/TRBV3-2|NA|TRBJ1-1|NA|12
TGTGCCACTACGACTGCGAACACTGAAGCTTTCTTT
CATTTANTEAFF
>TRBV5-5|NA|TRBJ2-7|NA|13
TGTGCCAGCAGCTGGGACATACCCTACGAGCAGTACTTC
CASSWDIPYEQYF
>TRBV19|NA|TRBJ1-6|NA|18
TGTGCCAGTAGCCCCCTGGATCACAGGCCCCGCGGTAATTCACCCCTCCACTTT
CASSPLDHRPRGNSPLHF
>TRBV18|NA|TRBJ2-3|NA|14
TGTGCCAGCTCACCGAGCGGACTCACAGATACGCAGTATTTT
CASSPSGLTDTQYF
>TRBV28|NA|TRBJ1-4|NA|14
TGTGCCAGCAGTCCCAGCGGGGCCGATGAAAAACTGTTTTTT
CASSPSGADEKLFF
>TRBV21-1|NA|TRBJ1-2|NA|17
TGTGCCAGCGGGCCCTGCGCGGCGGGCAGACTTAACTATGGCTACACCTTC
CASGPCAAGRLNYGYTF
>TRBV19|few|TRBJ1-4|TRBD1|15
TGTGCCAGTAGTATGAACAGGGGAACTAATGAAAAACTGTTTTTT
CASSMNRGTNEKLFF
>TRBV5-1|once|TRBJ2-2|NA|13
TGCGCCAGCAGCTTAGAGGACACCGGGGAGCTGTTTTTT
CASSLEDTGELFF
>TRBV7-2|NA|TRBJ1-6|NA|16
TGTGCCAGCAGGTCAGACGGGCAGCGGTATAATTCACCCCTCCACTTT
CASRSDGQRYNSPLHF
>TRBV6-6|NA|TRBJ2-7|TRBD2|19
TGTGCCAGCAGTGGATCGGGACTAGCGGGGGGCCGATTTACCTACGAGCAGTACTTC
CASSGSGLAGGRFTYEQYF
>TRBV11-3|NA|TRBJ2-3|NA|14
TGTGCCAGCAGCTTAGGCGGGTTCACAGATACGCAGTATTTT
CASSLGGFTDTQYF
>TRBV2|NA|TRBJ1-4|TRBD1|15
TGTGCCAGCAGTGAAGGGGGACAGACTAATGAAAAACTGTTTTTT
CASSEGGQTNEKLFF
>TRBV19|NA|TRBJ1-2|NA|15
TGTGCCAGTAGTGTCCCCGGGGGGCCTAACTATGGCTACACCTTC
CASSVPGGPNYGYTF
>TRBV7-3|NA|TRBJ1-2|NA|13
TGTGCCAGCAGCTCCGCCTCAGGGGTCCCCTACACCTTC
CASSSASGVPYTF
>TRBV5-1|NA|TRBJ2-5|TRBD1|14
TGCGCCAGCAGTCACACGACAGGGACGGAGACCCAGTACTTC
CASSHTTGTETQYF
>TRBV19|NA|TRBJ2-2|NA|14
TGTGCCAGTAGGAAACCGACTGAACCCGGGGAGCTGTTTTTT
CASRKPTEPGELFF
>TRBV6-2/TRBV6-3|NA|TRBJ1-5|TRBD1|16
TGTGCCAGCAGTACCGGGACAGGGTATAGAAATCAGCCCCAGCATTTT
CASSTGTGYRNQPQHF
>TRBV5-4|NA|TRBJ2-1|NA|15
TGTGCCAGCAGCTCGTCCCCGACAGCTGGCAATGAGCAGTTCTTC
CASSSSPTAGNEQFF